In its sample, the clone carrying this TCR beta chain was seen a few times. As yet, its antigen is unknown. The data are from a study of T-cell reconstitution after alpha-beta-depleted transplantation in children. Whole-study findings and limits: Where alpha-beta T cells came from about two months after transplant was reportedly several hundred expanded graft clones.

Unique molecular identifiers featured in how the TCRbeta library was prepared. In TCRdb, the PCR reads were re-called with MiXCR into one record per CDR3 protein. This sample has fewer than 250,000 distinct CDR3 sequences; approximately 15% occur once, and the top ten carry approximately 40%. This CDR3 region has 17 residues. The germline CDR1 and CDR2 sequences are LGHNA and YNFKEQ. The ends lost 1 base at V and 0 bases at J; junction bases unmatched: 6. The V gene is TRBV4-2, the J gene TRBJ2-1, with TRBD2 identical over 7 bases. The TCR was taken from a male patient aged 2-10 years who had a stem cell transplant for acute lymphoblastic leukemia, so the T cells may come from the graft donor. The sequencing here drew on PBMCs, mostly from graft donor cells, taken 360 days after TCRalphabeta/CD19-depleted stem cell transplant. CDR3 loop: CASSQVSSGVSYNEQFF. The CDR3 DNA follows: TGTGCCAGCAGCCAAGTTTCTAGCGGAGTCTCCTACAATGAGCAGTTCTTC.